Each of the 11 T cell receptor beta chains below was sequenced from the same sample in a study of cytomegalovirus exposure and HLA in healthy donors (dated by TCRdb to about 2017). Libraries were constructed by the immunoSEQ multiplex PCR assay. A mixture of 60 forward primers for TCR Vbeta segments and 13 reverse primers for TCR Jbeta segments was used in the multiplex PCR. Imported from immuneACCESS, the table was reduced by TCRdb to in-frame sequences with V and J called. These copies leave out some clones; in studies compared against another copy, an unresolved V gene accounts for under half, and the cause of the remainder is not known. The sample records approximately 170,000 clones, approximately 83% of which are singletons. Roughly 1.2% of the sample belongs to the ten largest clones. The sequenced sample was PBMCs. These receptors originate from a boy aged 2-9 years in good health and CMV-seronegative.

This rearrangement joins TRBV7-2 to TRBJ2-5; 12 positions match TRBD2. The CDR3 is 19 residues long. The ends lost 1 base at V and 6 bases at J; junction bases unmatched: 15. Germline-derived CDR1 and CDR2 are SGHTA and FQGNSA. DNA for the CDR3: TGTGCCAGCAGCTTAGAATTACGTTTGGAACTAGCGGGGGGAAAGACCCAGTACTTC. Translated, it gives CASSLELRLELAGGKTQYF.

The chain uses TRBV6-4 and TRBJ2-7; perhaps TRBD1 as D (6 bases). This CDR3 contains 15 residues. Per germline, CDR1 MRHNA and CDR2 SNTAGT. Trimming took off 10 bases at V and 0 bases at J, with 19 bases between the two ends. The CDR3 sequence is CAIKDRQPSSYEQYV. The CDR3 DNA reads TGTGCCATAAAAGACAGGCAGCCATCCTCCTACGAGCAGTACGTC.

The chain uses TRBV4-1 and TRBJ2-1, with TRBD2 as a possible D gene (5 bases). Germline lookup yields CDR1 MGHRA and CDR2 YSYEKL. This CDR3 has 13 amino acids. The ends were cut back, 2 bases at V and 7 bases at J, with 9 bases in the middle. CDR3 protein: CASSQNPGNEQFF. DNA of the CDR3: TGCGCCAGCAGCCAAAACCCGGGGAATGAGCAGTTCTTC.

The chain links TRBV10-3 to TRBJ2-3, with 11 bases aligning to TRBD1. CDR3 length: 16 residues. V dropped 1 base and J dropped 4; count of bases not matched to a gene: 4. Germline V lookup: CDR1 ENHRY, CDR2 SYGVKD. CDR3 DNA sequence: TGTGCCATCAGTGAGTTGGGACAGGGGGTCTCAGATACGCAGTATTTT. This sequence encodes CAISELGQGVSDTQYF.

The V and J genes are TRBV19 and TRBJ2-3; 9 nucleotides line up with TRBD2. The trim removed 3 bases at V and 0 bases at J, leaving 4 bases unmatched. The CDR3 covers 16 residues. Germline CDR1 reads LNHDA; CDR2 reads SQIVND (reference sequence). The CDR3 DNA reads TGTGCCAGTAGTATTCGTAGCGGGGGAAGCACAGATACGCAGTATTTT. Translating gives CASSIRSGGSTDTQYF.

This clone has a handful of counts. The V gene is TRBV2, the J gene TRBJ1-2; 9 bases match TRBD1. V gave up 3 bases and J gave up 5 bases; unmatched junction bases: 4. The CDR3 contains 14 residues. Germline CDR1 SNHLY, CDR2 FYNNEI. CDR3 protein: CASSETGGRYGYTF. CDR3 sequence (DNA): TGTGCCAGCAGTGAGACAGGGGGAAGATATGGCTACACCTTC. The whole variable domain, filled in from reference TRBV2 and TRBJ1-2, reads EPEVTQTPSHQVTQMGQEVILRCVPISNHLYFYWYRQILGQKVEFLVSFYNNEISEKSEIFDDQFSVERPDGSNFTLKIRSTKLEDSAMYFCASSETGGRYGYTFGSGTRLTVV.

This chain links TRBV7-9 with TRBJ1-5, with D perhaps matching TRBD1 (5 bases). Germline CDR1 is SEHNR and CDR2 is FQNEAQ (reference sequence). Trimming removed 1 base from V and 4 bases from J, with 14 bases in between. The CDR3 length is 16 residues. The CDR3 DNA reads TGTGCCAGCAGCTTAGAGGGGCAGGGTAGTAATCAGCCCCAGCATTTT. It is translated as CASSLEGQGSNQPQHF.

This chain uses TRBV6-6 with TRBJ2-7; tentatively, D is TRBD1 (5 bases). V was pared by 4 bases and J by 2 bases, with 15 bases between. Germline assignment: CDR1 MNHNY and CDR2 SVGAGI (reference sequence). The CDR3 has 15 residues. The chain's CDR3 is CASSLSPDRAYEQYF. The CDR3 DNA reads TGTGCCAGCAGTTTGTCTCCCGACAGAGCCTACGAGCAGTACTTC.

The chain employs TRBV5-1 and TRBJ2-6; TRBD1 might be the D (5 bases). Trimming cost V 4 bases and J 0 bases, with 11 bases left between them. Germline CDR1 is SGHRS and CDR2 is YFSETQ. The CDR3 runs 16 residues. Here the CDR3 reads CASSPTDSSGANVLTF. The CDR3 DNA follows: TGCGCCAGCAGCCCCACCGACAGCTCTGGGGCCAACGTCCTGACTTTC. Full variable domain (outside the CDR3, taken from reference TRBV5-1 and TRBJ2-6): KAGVTQTPRYLIKTRGQQVTLSCSPISGHRSVSWYQQTPGQGLQFLFEYFSETQRNKGNFPGRFSGRQFSNSRSEMNVSTLELGDSALYLCASSPTDSSGANVLTFGAGSRLTVL.

Note on this clone: Relative to the germline gene, one junction end is altered; a read error may explain this. The V call is TRBV27, the J call TRBJ1-2, with a possible D match to TRBD1 (5 bases). Germline CDR1 and CDR2: MNHEY and SMNVEV (reference sequence). This CDR3 contains 13 residues. Here the CDR3 DNA reads TGTGCCAGCAGTTTCTCGGGGGAGGCATTAAGGAACTTC. Translated: CASSFSGEALRNF.

The chain links TRBV7-8 to TRBJ2-3; 8 bases are a match to TRBD2. Germline assignment: CDR1 SGHVS and CDR2 FQNEAQ. CDR3 length: 18 amino acids. V gave up 0 bases and J gave up 0 bases; unmatched junction bases: 8. The CDR3 protein is CASSLAAGGNPSTDTQYF. The DNA of the CDR3 is TGTGCCAGCAGCTTAGCGGCGGGGGGTAACCCTAGCACAGATACGCAGTATTTT.